The present T cell receptor (beta chain) was sequenced within a study of blood T cells in healthy people across ages. Regarding the study as a whole: A strong correlation was found between TCR beta diversity and the percentage of naive T cells. Investigators treated diversity estimates from one million T cells as underestimates.

Primers used in a second PCR of roughly 6 to 12 cycles were a sample-barcoded 5' primer and a J-beta primer mix. MiXCR, run by TCRdb on the 5' RACE reads, gives a single entry per CDR3 protein. The sample yields 1.5 million to 2 million distinct CDR3 sequences, about 31% seen once. The V and J ends lost 8 bases and 5 bases respectively, with 24 bases between them. Germline V gives CDR1 LGHDT, CDR2 YNNKEL (reference sequence). The length of the CDR3 is 16 residues. This clonotype turned up a few times. What it recognizes is unknown. The specimen sequenced was blood. This chain uses TRBV3-1 with TRBJ2-5; D may be TRBD2 (6 bases). The TCR comes from a woman aged 25-40 years in good health. The CDR3 DNA sequence: TGTGCCAGCGGTCTTGTGGGCGGGACGGCAGGGGAGACCCAGTACTTC. This gives the protein CASGLVGGTAGETQYF.